This T cell receptor beta chain stems from a study of metastatic and nonmetastatic thyroid tumors. Study-wide results and caveats: Reportedly, malignant thyroid tumors had significantly higher TCR beta diversity than benign nodules, in blood and tumor.

No patient received treatment before thyroid surgery. At least ten counts were recorded for this clone. Its antigen is as yet unknown. CDR3 length: 11 amino acids. CDR1 is MNHNS, CDR2 SASEGT, per germline. V was clipped by 2 bases and J by 7 bases, with 5 bases between them. MiXCR reprocessed the PCR reads for TCRdb. The sample carries 30,000 to 35,000 clones, about 15% recorded once. The V call is TRBV6-1, the J call TRBJ1-1; no firm D call. Material: blood. The receptor comes from a female donor with papillary thyroid cancer or a benign thyroid nodule (not recorded which). Some clones in this sample may be carry-over from other donors' samples. The CDR3 region has the DNA TGTGCCAGCAGTGAACACCTTGAAGCTTTCTTT. Encoded protein: CASSEHLEAFF.